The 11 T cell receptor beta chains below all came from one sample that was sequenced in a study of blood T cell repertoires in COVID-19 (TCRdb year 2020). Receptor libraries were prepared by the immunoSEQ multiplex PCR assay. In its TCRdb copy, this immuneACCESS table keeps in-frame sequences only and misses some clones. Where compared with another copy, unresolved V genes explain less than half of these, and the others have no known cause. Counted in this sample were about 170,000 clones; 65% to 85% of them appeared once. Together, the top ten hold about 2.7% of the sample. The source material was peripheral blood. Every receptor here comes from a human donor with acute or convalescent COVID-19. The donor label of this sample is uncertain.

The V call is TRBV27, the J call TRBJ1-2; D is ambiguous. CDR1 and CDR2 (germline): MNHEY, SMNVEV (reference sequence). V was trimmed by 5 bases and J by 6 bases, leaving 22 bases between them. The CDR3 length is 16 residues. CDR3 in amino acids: CASSRRGELPGHGYTF. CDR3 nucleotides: TGTGCCAGCAGTCGTCGCGGGGAACTCCCCGGCCATGGCTACACCTTC.

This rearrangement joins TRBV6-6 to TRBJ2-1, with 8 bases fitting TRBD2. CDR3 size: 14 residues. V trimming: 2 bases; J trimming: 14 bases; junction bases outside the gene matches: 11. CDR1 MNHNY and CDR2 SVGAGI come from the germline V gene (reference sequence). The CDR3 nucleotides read TGTGCCAGCAGTTACGTCGGGGGGGCCCCCAGGGAGTTCTTC. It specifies CASSYVGGAPREFF.

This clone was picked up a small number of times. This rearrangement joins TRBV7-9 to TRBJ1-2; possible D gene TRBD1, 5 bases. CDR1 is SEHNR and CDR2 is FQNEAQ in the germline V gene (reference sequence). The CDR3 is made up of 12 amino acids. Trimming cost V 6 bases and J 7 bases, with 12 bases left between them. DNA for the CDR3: TGTGCCAGCAGTCCAGGGTGGAGTGGCTACACCTTC. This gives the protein CASSPGWSGYTF. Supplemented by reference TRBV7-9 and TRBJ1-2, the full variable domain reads DTGVSQNPRHKITKRGQNVTFRCDPISEHNRLYWYRQTLGQGPEFLTYFQNEAQLEKSRLLSDRFSAERPKGSFSTLEIQRTEQGDSAMYLCASSPGWSGYTFGSGTRLTVV.

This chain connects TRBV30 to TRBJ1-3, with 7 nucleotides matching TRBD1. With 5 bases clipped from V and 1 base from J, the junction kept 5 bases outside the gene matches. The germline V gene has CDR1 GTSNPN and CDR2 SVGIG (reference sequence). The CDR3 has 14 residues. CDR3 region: CAWSSGGSGNTIYF. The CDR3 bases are TGTGCCTGGTCCTCAGGGGGGTCTGGAAACACCATATATTTT.

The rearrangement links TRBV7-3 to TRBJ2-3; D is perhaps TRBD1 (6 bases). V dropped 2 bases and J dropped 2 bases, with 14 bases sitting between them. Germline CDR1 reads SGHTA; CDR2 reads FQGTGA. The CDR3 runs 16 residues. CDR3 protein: CASSLLGRGITDTQYF. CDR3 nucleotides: TGTGCCAGCAGCTTACTAGGAAGGGGGATCACAGATACGCAGTATTTT. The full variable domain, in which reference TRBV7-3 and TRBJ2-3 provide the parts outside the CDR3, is GAGVSQTPSNKVTEKGKYVELRCDPISGHTALYWYRQSLGQGPEFLIYFQGTGAADDSGLPNDRFFAVRPEGSVSTLKIQRTERGDSAVYLCASSLLGRGITDTQYFGPGTRLTVL.

CDR3: CAWSEYLGRYEQYF. For the CDR3, the DNA is TGTGCCTGGAGCGAGTATTTGGGCCGCTACGAGCAGTACTTC. This rearrangement joins TRBV30 to TRBJ2-7, with no clear D. This CDR3 has 14 residues. Germline CDR1 is GTSNPN and CDR2 is SVGIG (reference sequence). Trimming stripped 3 bases from V and 3 bases from J, with 15 bases between.

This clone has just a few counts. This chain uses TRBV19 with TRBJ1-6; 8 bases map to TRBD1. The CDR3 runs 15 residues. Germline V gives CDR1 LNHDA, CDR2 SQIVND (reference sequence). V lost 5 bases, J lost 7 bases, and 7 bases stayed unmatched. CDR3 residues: CASSVRDRSNSPLHF. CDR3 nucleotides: TGTGCCAGTAGTGTCCGGGACAGGTCCAATTCACCCCTCCACTTT.

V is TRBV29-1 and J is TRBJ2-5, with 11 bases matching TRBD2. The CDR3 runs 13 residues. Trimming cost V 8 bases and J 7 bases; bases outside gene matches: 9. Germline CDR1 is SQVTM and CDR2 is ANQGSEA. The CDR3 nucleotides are TGCAGCCCTAGCGGGGGGACTCCCGTGACCCAGTACTTC. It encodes CSPSGGTPVTQYF. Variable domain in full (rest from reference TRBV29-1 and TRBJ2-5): SAVISQKPSRDICQRGTSLTIQCQVDSQVTMMFWYRQQPGQSLTLIATANQGSEATYESGFVIDKFPISRPNLTFSTLTVSNMSPEDSSIYLCSPSGGTPVTQYFGPGTRLLVL.

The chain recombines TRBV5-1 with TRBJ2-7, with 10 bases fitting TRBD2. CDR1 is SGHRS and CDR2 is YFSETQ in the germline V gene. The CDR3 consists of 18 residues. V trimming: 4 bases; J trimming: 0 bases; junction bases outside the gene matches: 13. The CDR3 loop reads CASSKEVAGGLSSYEQYF. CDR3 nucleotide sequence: TGCGCCAGCAGCAAGGAGGTAGCGGGAGGCCTCAGCTCCTACGAGCAGTACTTC.

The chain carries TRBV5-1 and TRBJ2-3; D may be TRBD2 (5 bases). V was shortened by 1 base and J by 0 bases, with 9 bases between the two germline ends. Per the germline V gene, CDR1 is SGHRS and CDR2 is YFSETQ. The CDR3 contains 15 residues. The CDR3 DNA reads TGCGCCAGCAGCTTGAGCGGTACTAGCACAGATACGCAGTATTTT. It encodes CASSLSGTSTDTQYF. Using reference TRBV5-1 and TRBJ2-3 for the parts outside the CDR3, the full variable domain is KAGVTQTPRYLIKTRGQQVTLSCSPISGHRSVSWYQQTPGQGLQFLFEYFSETQRNKGNFPGRFSGRQFSNSRSEMNVSTLELGDSALYLCASSLSGTSTDTQYFGPGTRLTVL.

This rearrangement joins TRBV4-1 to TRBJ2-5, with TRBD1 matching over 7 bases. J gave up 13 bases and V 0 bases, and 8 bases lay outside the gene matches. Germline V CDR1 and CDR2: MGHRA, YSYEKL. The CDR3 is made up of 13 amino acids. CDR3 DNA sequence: TGCGCCAGCAGCCAAGAAGAAGGGGGCGAGGGGTACTTC. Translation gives CASSQEEGGEGYF.